Listed below are T cell receptor beta chains from one sample, sequenced in a study of T cell responses to AZD1222 COVID-19 vaccine. Profiled with immunoSEQ multiplex PCR; TCRdb holds only in-frame clones, not every one. The sample lists 150,000 to 200,000 clones, 85% to 95% occurring once. The input for sequencing was peripheral blood, taken on day 0 of AZD1222 vaccination. The receptors come from an adult in good health. Each CDR3 is given with its conserved first and last residue. The D gene is left open where the match is weak. Clone size, where shown, is once, few, many, or a class for clones that have expanded.

v_call: TRBV7-6; clone_size: NA; d_call: TRBD2; j_call: TRBJ2-1; cdr3_aa: CASSRGLAGGKPEQFF; cdr3_nt: TGTGCCAGCAGCCGGGGACTAGCGGGAGGGAAACCTGAGCAGTTCTTC
v_call: TRBV6-5; clone_size: NA; d_call: TRBD2; j_call: TRBJ2-3; cdr3_aa: CASKFWGGATDTQYF; cdr3_nt: TGTGCCAGCAAATTTTGGGGGGGAGCAACAGATACGCAGTATTTT
v_call: TRBV29-1; clone_size: NA; d_call: NA; j_call: TRBJ2-1; cdr3_aa: CSVESPTGFYNEQFF; cdr3_nt: TGCAGCGTTGAATCCCCGACAGGATTTTACAATGAGCAGTTCTTC
v_call: TRBV7-3; clone_size: NA; d_call: TRBD2; j_call: TRBJ2-1; cdr3_aa: CASSLRREGLLSEQFF; cdr3_nt: TGTGCCAGCAGCTTAAGGCGGGAGGGCCTCTTGAGTGAGCAGTTCTTC
v_call: TRBV2; clone_size: NA; d_call: TRBD2; j_call: TRBJ2-7; cdr3_aa: CASSEAPGLAGHEQYF; cdr3_nt: TGTGCCAGCAGTGAAGCGCCAGGACTAGCGGGTCACGAGCAGTACTTC
v_call: TRBV9; clone_size: NA; d_call: NA; j_call: TRBJ2-4; cdr3_aa: CASSVAVGRSNIQYF; cdr3_nt: TGTGCCAGCAGCGTAGCGGTAGGGCGATCAAACATTCAGTACTTC
v_call: TRBV5-1; clone_size: NA; d_call: TRBD2; j_call: TRBJ2-1; cdr3_aa: CASSHAPRTSGRSNEQFF; cdr3_nt: TGCGCCAGCAGCCACGCACCCCGGACTAGCGGGAGGAGCAATGAGCAGTTCTTC
v_call: TRBV7-2; clone_size: once; d_call: NA; j_call: TRBJ2-3; cdr3_aa: CASSLGADTQYF; cdr3_nt: TGTGCCAGCAGCTTAGGGGCAGATACGCAGTATTTT
v_call: TRBV18; clone_size: NA; d_call: TRBD1; j_call: TRBJ1-2; cdr3_aa: CASSPGGQVEGYTF; cdr3_nt: TGTGCCAGCTCACCGGGCGGACAGGTAGAAGGCTACACCTTC
v_call: TRBV4-2; clone_size: once; d_call: NA; j_call: TRBJ2-5; cdr3_aa: CASSQDLRGQETQYF; cdr3_nt: TGTGCCAGCAGCCAAGATTTGCGGGGCCAAGAGACCCAGTACTTC
v_call: TRBV3-1/TRBV3-2; clone_size: NA; d_call: NA; j_call: TRBJ1-2; cdr3_aa: CASSQDLQGPYGYTF; cdr3_nt: TGTGCCAGCAGCCAAGATCTGCAGGGACCCTATGGCTACACCTTC
v_call: TRBV11-3; clone_size: NA; d_call: NA; j_call: TRBJ1-1; cdr3_aa: CASSLEQRLVGGNTEAFF; cdr3_nt: TGTGCCAGCAGCTTAGAGCAACGACTCGTGGGGGGGAACACTGAAGCTTTCTTT
v_call: TRBV3-1/TRBV3-2; clone_size: NA; d_call: NA; j_call: TRBJ2-7; cdr3_aa: CASSRQGGGSYEQYF; cdr3_nt: TGTGCCAGCAGCCGTCAAGGGGGAGGCTCCTACGAGCAGTACTTC
v_call: TRBV7-2; clone_size: NA; d_call: NA; j_call: TRBJ1-1; cdr3_aa: CASSSTPNTEAFF; cdr3_nt: TGTGCCAGCAGCTCCACCCCGAACACTGAAGCTTTCTTT
v_call: TRBV7-9; clone_size: NA; d_call: NA; j_call: TRBJ2-4; cdr3_aa: CASSLGAPGRLKNIQYF; cdr3_nt: TGTGCCAGCAGCTTAGGGGCGCCCGGCCGCTTAAAAAACATTCAGTACTTC
v_call: TRBV4-3; clone_size: NA; d_call: TRBD2; j_call: TRBJ2-3; cdr3_aa: CASSQERDRELLAGFTDTQYF; cdr3_nt: TGCGCCAGCAGCCAAGAAAGAGACAGGGAACTACTAGCGGGGTTCACAGATACGCAGTATTTT
v_call: TRBV12-3/TRBV12-4; clone_size: NA; d_call: NA; j_call: TRBJ1-4; cdr3_aa: CASWGLINEKLFF; cdr3_nt: TGTGCCTCCTGGGGCCTTATAAATGAAAAACTGTTTTTT
v_call: TRBV3-1/TRBV3-2; clone_size: NA; d_call: NA; j_call: TRBJ1-3; cdr3_aa: CASSQGRARSGNTIYF; cdr3_nt: TGTGCCAGCAGCCAGGGCAGGGCGAGGTCTGGAAACACCATATATTTT
v_call: TRBV29-1; clone_size: NA; d_call: NA; j_call: TRBJ1-1; cdr3_aa: CSGGRALTEAFF; cdr3_nt: TGCAGCGGAGGGCGGGCTCTGACTGAAGCTTTCTTT
v_call: TRBV14; clone_size: NA; d_call: TRBD1; j_call: TRBJ1-1; cdr3_aa: CASSPRTGGTEAFF; cdr3_nt: TGTGCCAGCAGCCCGCGGACAGGCGGAACTGAAGCTTTCTTT
v_call: TRBV19; clone_size: NA; d_call: NA; j_call: TRBJ1-1; cdr3_aa: CASSTRSENTEAFF; cdr3_nt: TGTGCCAGTAGTACCAGATCAGAGAACACTGAAGCTTTCTTT
v_call: TRBV7-3; clone_size: NA; d_call: NA; j_call: TRBJ2-5; cdr3_aa: CASSMSPQETQYF; cdr3_nt: TGTGCCAGCAGCATGAGCCCCCAAGAGACCCAGTACTTC
v_call: TRBV2; clone_size: NA; d_call: NA; j_call: TRBJ1-1; cdr3_aa: CASSVRGSDTEAFF; cdr3_nt: TGTGCCAGCAGTGTAAGGGGATCCGACACTGAAGCTTTCTTT
v_call: TRBV5-6; clone_size: NA; d_call: TRBD1; j_call: TRBJ2-1; cdr3_aa: CASSPPLLTGWNEQFF; cdr3_nt: TGTGCCAGCAGCCCCCCCCTACTGACAGGGTGGAATGAGCAGTTCTTC
v_call: TRBV19; clone_size: once; d_call: NA; j_call: TRBJ1-5; cdr3_aa: CASWTAWDNQPQHF; cdr3_nt: TGTGCCAGTTGGACCGCCTGGGACAATCAGCCCCAGCATTTT
v_call: TRBV6-5; clone_size: NA; d_call: NA; j_call: TRBJ1-1; cdr3_aa: CASSYEEGSPRAFF; cdr3_nt: TGTGCCAGCAGTTACGAGGAGGGCTCCCCTCGGGCTTTCTTT
v_call: TRBV2; clone_size: NA; d_call: NA; j_call: TRBJ2-4; cdr3_aa: CASSEGWNGANLAKNIQYF; cdr3_nt: TGTGCCAGCAGTGAAGGCTGGAATGGAGCCAACCTAGCCAAAAACATTCAGTACTTC
v_call: TRBV5-1; clone_size: once; d_call: NA; j_call: TRBJ1-6; cdr3_aa: CASSLLGGRNNSPLHF; cdr3_nt: TGCGCCAGCAGCTTGTTGGGCGGAAGGAATAATTCACCCCTCCACTTT
v_call: TRBV18; clone_size: once; d_call: NA; j_call: TRBJ2-7; cdr3_aa: CASSPPQGTYEQYF; cdr3_nt: TGTGCCAGCTCACCACCTCAGGGAACCTACGAGCAGTACTTC
v_call: TRBV19; clone_size: few; d_call: NA; j_call: TRBJ1-6; cdr3_aa: CASTRTGFSPLHF; cdr3_nt: TGTGCCAGTACCAGGACGGGATTTTCACCCCTCCACTTT
v_call: TRBV4-1; clone_size: once; d_call: NA; j_call: TRBJ1-5; cdr3_aa: CASSQPRVGSMDQPQHF; cdr3_nt: TGCGCCAGCAGCCAACCTCGGGTGGGCAGCATGGATCAGCCCCAGCATTTT
v_call: TRBV30; clone_size: NA; d_call: NA; j_call: TRBJ2-7; cdr3_aa: CAWNRELPYEQYF; cdr3_nt: TGTGCCTGGAACAGGGAGTTACCCTACGAGCAGTACTTC
v_call: TRBV9; clone_size: NA; d_call: TRBD1; j_call: TRBJ2-7; cdr3_aa: CASSPWDRSYEQYF; cdr3_nt: TGTGCCAGCAGCCCCTGGGACAGGTCCTACGAGCAGTACTTC
v_call: TRBV4-1; clone_size: NA; d_call: NA; j_call: TRBJ2-3; cdr3_aa: CASSPEVGIRYTDTQYF; cdr3_nt: TGCGCCAGCAGCCCCGAAGTGGGTATCAGGTACACAGATACGCAGTATTTT
v_call: TRBV6-5; clone_size: NA; d_call: TRBD1; j_call: TRBJ2-7; cdr3_aa: CASSYGDRGPEQYF; cdr3_nt: TGTGCCAGCAGTTACGGGGACAGGGGACCCGAGCAGTACTTC
v_call: TRBV6-2/TRBV6-3; clone_size: NA; d_call: TRBD2; j_call: TRBJ2-1; cdr3_aa: CASSYSGSGRPNEQFF; cdr3_nt: TGTGCCAGCAGTTACTCCGGTAGCGGGAGGCCGAATGAGCAGTTCTTC
v_call: TRBV5-1; clone_size: NA; d_call: TRBD2; j_call: TRBJ2-3; cdr3_aa: CASSLKTSGSELPSSTDTQYF; cdr3_nt: TGCGCCAGCAGCTTGAAAACTAGCGGGAGCGAACTCCCGTCTAGCACAGATACGCAGTATTTT
v_call: TRBV3-1/TRBV3-2; clone_size: NA; d_call: TRBD2; j_call: TRBJ2-1; cdr3_aa: CASSQGAGSGSVYNEQFF; cdr3_nt: TGTGCCAGCAGCCAAGGGGCAGGTAGCGGGAGTGTTTACAATGAGCAGTTCTTC
v_call: TRBV28; clone_size: NA; d_call: TRBD1; j_call: TRBJ1-1; cdr3_aa: CASSLGTGLNTEAFF; cdr3_nt: TGTGCCAGCAGTTTGGGGACAGGGTTGAACACTGAAGCTTTCTTT
v_call: TRBV28; clone_size: NA; d_call: NA; j_call: TRBJ1-2; cdr3_aa: CASSLRSEIYGYTF; cdr3_nt: TGTGCCAGCAGTTTAAGGTCGGAGATCTATGGCTACACCTTC
v_call: TRBV19; clone_size: NA; d_call: TRBD1; j_call: TRBJ1-2; cdr3_aa: CASIGQGENYGYTF; cdr3_nt: TGTGCCAGTATTGGACAGGGTGAGAACTATGGCTACACCTTC
v_call: TRBV6-2/TRBV6-3; clone_size: medium-sized; d_call: NA; j_call: TRBJ2-1; cdr3_aa: CASSYLSEANEQFF; cdr3_nt: TGTGCCAGCAGTTACCTTAGCGAGGCCAATGAGCAGTTCTTC